What follows describes a single T cell receptor (beta chain). There are 15 residues in the CDR3. Germline loops: CDR1 SGHAT, CDR2 FQNNGV. Trimming cost V 5 bases and J 7 bases; bases outside gene matches: 10. This sample was taken from a study of beta chain features in type 1 diabetes. Sequenced material consisted of expressed TCRB transcripts (all of the isolated RNA was reverse transcribed). Profiling relied on immunoSEQ multiplex PCR, and the TCRdb table lists in-frame clones only, not all of them. The sample has about 350,000 clones; roughly a fifth are singletons. The V gene is TRBV11-2, the J gene TRBJ2-1; 8 bases are shared with TRBD2. This TCR was sampled from a woman aged 18-29 years in good health. The sequencing input was naive CD4+ T cells from blood. Here the CDR3 reads CASSGVSGRGNEQFF. CDR3 DNA sequence: TGTGCCAGCAGCGGGGTGAGCGGGAGAGGTAATGAGCAGTTCTTC.